The 11 T cell receptor beta chains listed next were all sequenced from one sample in a study of beta chain features in type 1 diabetes. Sequenced material consisted of expressed TCRB transcripts (all of the isolated RNA was reverse transcribed). TCRdb keeps only in-frame clones here, not all; method: immunoSEQ multiplex PCR. The sample yields about 930,000 clones, roughly 16% seen once. The sample comprised naive CD4+ T cells from blood. The receptors derive from a woman aged 18-29 years in good health.

This clone came up a few times. The chain joins TRBV7-2 to TRBJ1-2; D unclear. The V end lost 0 bases, the J end lost 2 bases, and 4 bases lay between the germline ends. The CDR3 extends over 13 amino acids. Germline V lookup: CDR1 SGHTA, CDR2 FQGNSA. Written as DNA, the CDR3 is TGTGCCAGCAGCTTAGCCATGAACTATGGCTACACCTTC. Its translation is CASSLAMNYGYTF.

This clone was recorded a few times. V usage is TRBV11-2 and J usage is TRBJ2-6; D is unclear. Germline V gene data show CDR1 as SGHAT and CDR2 as FQNNGV. The germline V and J ends were trimmed by 3 bases and 2 bases, with 14 bases remaining between them. This CDR3 has 17 amino acids. The CDR3: CASSFLADNAGANVLTF. The CDR3 DNA sequence: TGTGCCAGCAGCTTTTTGGCAGACAATGCTGGGGCCAACGTCCTGACTTTC.

This clone was seen only a few times. The chain joins TRBV7-6 to TRBJ2-3; D may be TRBD2 (7 bases). The CDR3 has 16 amino acids. The germline V and J ends were trimmed by 5 bases and 1 base, with 16 bases remaining between them. The V gene's germline CDR1 is SGHVS and CDR2 FNYEAQ. The CDR3 sequence: CASSPLGGGGTDTQYF. The CDR3 nucleotides read TGTGCCAGCAGCCCCCTGGGAGGGGGAGGCACAGATACGCAGTATTTT.

This clone has just a few counts. DNA of the CDR3: TGTGCCAGTGGGGGACACTCCTACGAGCAGTACTTC. This gives the protein CASGGHSYEQYF. The chain joins TRBV2 to TRBJ2-7; TRBD1 might be the D (6 bases). This CDR3 spans 12 amino acids. The germline V gene has CDR1 SNHLY and CDR2 FYNNEI. V lost 9 bases and J 0 bases, leaving 9 bases between the germline ends.

This chain joins TRBV6-6 and TRBJ2-7; the match to TRBD1 covers 9 bases. This CDR3 contains 14 residues. The J segment lost 3 bases and the V segment lost 7 bases, leaving 7 bases of the junction unmatched. Per germline, CDR1 MNHNY and CDR2 SVGAGI (reference sequence). The CDR3 DNA follows: TGTGCCAGCACTGGGACAGGGATCCACTACGAGCAGTACTTC. Translated, it gives CASTGTGIHYEQYF.

This clone was picked up a small number of times. V is TRBV10-3 and J is TRBJ2-2; D is uncertain. Trimming took off 10 bases at V and 5 bases at J, with 11 bases between the two ends. The CDR3 runs 12 residues. Germline CDR1 ENHRY, CDR2 SYGVKD. CDR3 coding DNA: TGTGCCACCGCGGCCGATACCGGGGAGCTGTTTTTT. Translation gives CATAADTGELFF.

The chain joins TRBV6-1 to TRBJ1-5; 7 bases agree with TRBD1. CDR3 size: 19 residues. Trimming cost V 0 bases and J 2 bases; bases outside gene matches: 13. CDR1 and CDR2 from the germline V gene are MNHNS and SASEGT. The CDR3 sequence: CASSEAPLTGSPGNQPQHF. The CDR3 bases are TGTGCCAGCAGTGAAGCTCCGCTGACAGGGTCACCGGGCAATCAGCCCCAGCATTTT.

The chain is built from TRBV10-3 and TRBJ2-1; 9 positions agree with TRBD2. CDR1 ENHRY and CDR2 SYGVKD come from the germline V gene. Trimming took 5 bases from V and 4 from J; bases not matched to a gene: 6. This CDR3 has 15 residues. As DNA, the CDR3 is TGTGCCATCAGTCGGACTAGCGCAGAATACAATGAGCAGTTCTTC. Protein product: CAISRTSAEYNEQFF.

This clone turned up a few times. The rearrangement links TRBV29-1 to TRBJ2-7; unclear D gene. The V end lost 1 base, the J end lost 2 bases, and 15 bases lay between the germline ends. The germline CDR1 and CDR2 sequences are SQVTM and ANQGSEA. The CDR3 spans 15 residues. In DNA, the CDR3 is TGCAGCGTTGAAGGCATGGGCGCGACCGCCTACGAGCAGTACTTC. As protein: CSVEGMGATAYEQYF.

V is TRBV7-2 and J is TRBJ2-1; unclear D gene. The CDR3 is made up of 13 amino acids. Between the trimmed V and J ends, which lost 5 bases and 10 bases, there was a span of 15 bases. CDR1 is SGHTA and CDR2 is FQGNSA in the germline V gene. The CDR3: CASSPRLETEQFF. Here the CDR3 DNA reads TGTGCCAGCAGCCCGAGGCTAGAGACCGAGCAGTTCTTC. Full variable domain (missing parts from reference TRBV7-2 and TRBJ2-1): GAGVSQSPSNKVTEKGKDVELRCDPISGHTALYWYRQSLGQGLEFLIYFQGNSAPDKSGLPSDRFSAERTGGSVSTLTIQRTQQEDSAVYLCASSPRLETEQFFGPGTRLTVL.

This clone has just a few counts. The chain is built from TRBV25-1 and TRBJ1-1; possible D gene TRBD1, 5 bases. CDR1 and CDR2 (germline): MGHDK, SYGVNS. Trimming removed 3 bases from V and 8 bases from J, with 13 bases in between. CDR3 length equals 13 residues. This chain's CDR3 is CASSDSNRYEAFF. For the CDR3, the DNA is TGTGCCAGCAGTGACTCCAACAGGTACGAAGCTTTCTTT.